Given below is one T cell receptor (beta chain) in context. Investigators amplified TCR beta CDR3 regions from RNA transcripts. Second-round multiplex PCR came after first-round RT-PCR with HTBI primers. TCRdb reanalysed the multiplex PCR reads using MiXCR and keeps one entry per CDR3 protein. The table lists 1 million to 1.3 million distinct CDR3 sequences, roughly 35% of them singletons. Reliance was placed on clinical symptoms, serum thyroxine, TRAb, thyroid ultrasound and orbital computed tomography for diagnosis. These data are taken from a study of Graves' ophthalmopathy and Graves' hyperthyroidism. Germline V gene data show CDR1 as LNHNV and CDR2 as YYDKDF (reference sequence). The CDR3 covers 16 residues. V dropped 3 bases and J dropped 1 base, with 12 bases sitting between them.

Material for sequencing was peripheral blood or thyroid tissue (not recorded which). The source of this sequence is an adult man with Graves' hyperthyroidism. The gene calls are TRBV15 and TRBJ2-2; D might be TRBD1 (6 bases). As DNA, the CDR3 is TGTGCCACCAGCAGCCCTAAGACAGGGAACACCGGGGAGCTGTTTTTT. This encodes CATSSPKTGNTGELFF.